The rows below give T cell receptor beta chains drawn from one sample of a study of T-cell memory formation after mild COVID-19. One entry per CDR3 protein results from TCRdb running MiXCR on the 5' RACE reads. The table includes roughly 450,000 distinct CDR3 sequences, around a sixth detected once. Specimen: PBMCs or a T cell subset sorted from them (not recorded which). The origin of the receptors is an adult woman who had mild COVID-19 (a few samples of this study predate the infection). Cell type and time point are not known. The CDR3 runs from the conserved cysteine through the conserved F or W. D genes are given only for firm matches. Part of the rows lack a size; the others show once, few, many or a class for expanded clones.

d_gene | j_gene | abundance | v_gene | CDR3nt | CDR3aa
NA | TRBJ1-1 | NA | TRBV25-1 | TGTGCCAGCAGTGACTCGTCCGTCGAGACTGAAGCTTTCTTT | CASSDSSVETEAFF
TRBD2 | TRBJ2-7 | NA | TRBV7-9 | TGTGCCAGCAGCCCGGCGAGCGGGAGGGCGACCTACGAGCAGTACTTC | CASSPASGRATYEQYF
NA | TRBJ2-1 | few | TRBV21-1 | TGTGCCAGCAGGGGGCAGGGGCCCAATGAGCAGTTCTTC | CASRGQGPNEQFF
TRBD2 | TRBJ2-5 | NA | TRBV20-1 | TGCAGTGCTAAAGCGGGGGGGCGTGGAGAGACCCAGTACTTC | CSAKAGGRGETQYF
TRBD2 | TRBJ2-3 | many | TRBV7-3 | TGTGCCAGCAGCTTTAGCGGGAGTCCAGATACGCAGTATTTT | CASSFSGSPDTQYF
TRBD1 | TRBJ2-3 | once | TRBV24-1 | TGTGCCACCAGTGACCAAGGACAGGGCGGTCGTTCGGATACGCAGTATTTT | CATSDQGQGGRSDTQYF
TRBD1 | TRBJ2-1 | NA | TRBV4-1 | TGCGCCAGCAGCCAAGATCGTCCCGGGACAGGGGTTTTCAATGAGCAGTTCTTC | CASSQDRPGTGVFNEQFF
NA | TRBJ1-1 | many | TRBV7-9 | TGTGCCAGCAGGTTAACAGGGAGCCAGAACACTGAAGCTTTCTTT | CASRLTGSQNTEAFF
TRBD2 | TRBJ2-3 | few | TRBV5-1 | TGCGCCAGCAGGACTAGCGGCACAGATACGCAGTATTTT | CASRTSGTDTQYF
NA | TRBJ1-2 | NA | TRBV3-1 | TGTGCCAGCAGCCCAAGAGGCAGGCGGGGCTACACCTTC | CASSPRGRRGYTF
NA | TRBJ1-5 | NA | TRBV6-2/TRBV6-3 | TGTGCCAGCACTCCGGGAGGTTTTCAGCCCCAGCATTTT | CASTPGGFQPQHF
NA | TRBJ2-3 | NA | TRBV13 | TGTGCCAGCAGCACCCGCTGGACCACACGCGATACGCAGTATTTT | CASSTRWTTRDTQYF
NA | TRBJ1-2 | NA | TRBV12-3/TRBV12-4 | TGTGCCACCGACACCTCCTCAGGGTATGGCTACACCTTC | CATDTSSGYGYTF
NA | TRBJ2-7 | once | TRBV4-2 | TGTGCCAGCAGCCAAGATCAGGGACTCTCCTGCGAGCAGTACTTC | CASSQDQGLSCEQYF
NA | TRBJ1-1 | few | TRBV4-3 | TGCGCCAGCAGCCAAGACGCCTGGGGGATCAGAACTGAAGCTTTCTTT | CASSQDAWGIRTEAFF
TRBD2 | TRBJ2-7 | few | TRBV5-4 | TGTGCCAGCAGCTTAGTAGGTACGCTAGCGGGACTATCCTACGAGCAGTACTTC | CASSLVGTLAGLSYEQYF
NA | TRBJ1-1 | few | TRBV18 | TGTGCCAGCTCACGCACCGGGGGCTCAAACACTGAAGCTTTCTTT | CASSRTGGSNTEAFF
NA | TRBJ2-7 | NA | TRBV6-2/TRBV6-3 | TGTGCCAGCAGCCGAGACCTACCCAGCTCCTACGAGCAGTACTTC | CASSRDLPSSYEQYF
TRBD1 | TRBJ2-7 | NA | TRBV30 | TGTGCCTGGAGTGCCTCGGACAGGGGATCCTACGAGCAGTACTTC | CAWSASDRGSYEQYF
NA | TRBJ2-2 | NA | TRBV5-5 | TGTGACAGCAGCTCCGGGACAACGAACACCGGGGAGCTGTTTTTT | CDSSSGTTNTGELFF
NA | TRBJ2-7 | NA | TRBV12-3/TRBV12-4 | TGTGCCAGCAGTCAGGGAACTTGGACGGAGCGCGAGCAGTACTTC | CASSQGTWTEREQYF
NA | TRBJ2-6 | NA | TRBV7-2 | TGTGCCAGCAGCCCAGGAAGTGGTGGGGCCAACGTCCTGACTTTC | CASSPGSGGANVLTF
TRBD1 | TRBJ1-5 | once | TRBV19 | TGTGCCACGGGGACAGTTAGCAATCAGCCCCAGCATTTT | CATGTVSNQPQHF
NA | TRBJ1-2 | many | TRBV3-1 | TGTGCCAGCAGCCAAGATGGTGGGATGAAGGGCTACACCTTC | CASSQDGGMKGYTF
NA | TRBJ2-1 | many | TRBV7-9 | TGTGCCAGCAGCCCGATGACTAGTAGGGGCAATGAGCAGTTCTTC | CASSPMTSRGNEQFF
NA | TRBJ2-7 | NA | TRBV7-2 | TGTGCCAGCAGCTCCCGACCGAGCTACGAGCAGTACTTC | CASSSRPSYEQYF
NA | TRBJ2-4 | NA | TRBV29-1 | TGCAGCGTTGAGGCAGTTTTAGCCAAAAACATTCAGTACTTC | CSVEAVLAKNIQYF
NA | TRBJ2-3 | few | TRBV7-9 | TGTGCCAGCAGCTTTCAAAATTCAAGAGATACGCAGTATTTT | CASSFQNSRDTQYF
NA | TRBJ1-1 | few | TRBV9 | TGTGCCAGCAGCGTAGACGCGGGTTGGACTGAAGCTTTCTTT | CASSVDAGWTEAFF
TRBD2 | TRBJ2-2 | few | TRBV5-1 | TGCGCCAGCACCCCTCCAGGTTTGCCGGGGGGTCGAACCGGGGAGCTGTTTTTT | CASTPPGLPGGRTGELFF
NA | TRBJ1-4 | NA | TRBV19 | TGTGCCAGTAGTATCCCCTGGACAACAACTAATGAAAAACTGTTTTTT | CASSIPWTTTNEKLFF
NA | TRBJ2-7 | NA | TRBV2 | TGTGCCAGCCAAGAAGTCTACGAGCAGTACTTC | CASQEVYEQYF
NA | TRBJ1-5 | NA | TRBV24-1 | TGTGCCACCAGAGACCGACCCAATCAGCCCCAGCATTTT | CATRDRPNQPQHF
NA | TRBJ2-1 | NA | TRBV24-1 | TGTGCCACCAGAGTAGCGGTCGGGTCTGAGCAGTTCTTC | CATRVAVGSEQFF
NA | TRBJ2-2 | few | TRBV6-5 | TGTGCCAGCAGTTACGGTCCGGGAGCCGGGGAGCTGTTTTTT | CASSYGPGAGELFF
NA | TRBJ2-4 | many | TRBV5-1 | TGCGCCAGCAGCGCAGACATCGGGGACATTCAGTACTTC | CASSADIGDIQYF
TRBD2 | TRBJ2-3 | few | TRBV20-1 | TGCAGTGCTAGAAGACTAGCGGGAGATGCAGATACGCAGTATTTT | CSARRLAGDADTQYF